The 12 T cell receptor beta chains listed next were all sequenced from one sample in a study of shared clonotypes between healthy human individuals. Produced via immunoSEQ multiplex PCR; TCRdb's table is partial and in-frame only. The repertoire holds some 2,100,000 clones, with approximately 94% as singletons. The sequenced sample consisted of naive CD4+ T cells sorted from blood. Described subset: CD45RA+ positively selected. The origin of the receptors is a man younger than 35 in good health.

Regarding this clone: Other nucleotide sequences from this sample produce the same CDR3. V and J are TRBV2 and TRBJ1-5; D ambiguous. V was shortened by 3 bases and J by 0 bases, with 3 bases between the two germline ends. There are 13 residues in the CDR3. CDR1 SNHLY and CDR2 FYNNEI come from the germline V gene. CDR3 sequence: CASSDYSNQPQHF. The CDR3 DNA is TGTGCCAGCAGTGACTATAGCAATCAGCCCCAGCATTTT.

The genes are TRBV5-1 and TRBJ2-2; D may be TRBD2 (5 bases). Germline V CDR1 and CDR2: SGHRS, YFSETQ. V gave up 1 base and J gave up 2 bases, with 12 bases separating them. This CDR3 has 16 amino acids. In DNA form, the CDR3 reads TGCGCCAGCAGCTTGAGGGCAGAGGGCAACACCGGGGAGCTGTTTTTT. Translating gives CASSLRAEGNTGELFF.

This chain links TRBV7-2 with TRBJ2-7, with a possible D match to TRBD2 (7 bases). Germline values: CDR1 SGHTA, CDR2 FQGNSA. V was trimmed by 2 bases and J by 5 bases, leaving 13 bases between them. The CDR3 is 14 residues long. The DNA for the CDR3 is TGTGCCAGCAGCTTATGGGGGCGGGAGAACGAGCAGTACTTC. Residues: CASSLWGRENEQYF.

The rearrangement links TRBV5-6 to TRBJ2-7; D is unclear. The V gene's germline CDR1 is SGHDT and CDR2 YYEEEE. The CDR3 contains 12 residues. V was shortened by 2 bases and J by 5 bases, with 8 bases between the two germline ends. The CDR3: CASSFGLHEQYF. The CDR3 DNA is TGTGCCAGCAGCTTTGGGTTACACGAGCAGTACTTC. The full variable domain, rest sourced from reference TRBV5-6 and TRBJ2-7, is DAGVTQSPTHLIKTRGQQVTLRCSPKSGHDTVSWYQQALGQGPQFIFQYYEEEERQRGNFPDRFSGHQFPNYSSELNVNALLLGDSALYLCASSFGLHEQYFGPGTRLTVT.

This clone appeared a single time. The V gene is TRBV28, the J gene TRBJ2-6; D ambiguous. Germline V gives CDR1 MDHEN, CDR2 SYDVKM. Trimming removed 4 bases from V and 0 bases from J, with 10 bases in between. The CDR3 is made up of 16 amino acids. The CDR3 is CASSSWSDSGANVLTF. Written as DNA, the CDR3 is TGTGCCAGCAGTTCCTGGAGCGACTCTGGGGCCAACGTCCTGACTTTC.

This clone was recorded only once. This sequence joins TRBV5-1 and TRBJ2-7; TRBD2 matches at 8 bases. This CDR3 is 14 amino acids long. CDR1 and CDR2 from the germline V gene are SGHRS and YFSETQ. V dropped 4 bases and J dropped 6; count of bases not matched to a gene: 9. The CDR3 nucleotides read TGCGCCAGCAGCACCGCGGGACTAGAGGCCGAGCAGTACTTC. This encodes CASSTAGLEAEQYF.

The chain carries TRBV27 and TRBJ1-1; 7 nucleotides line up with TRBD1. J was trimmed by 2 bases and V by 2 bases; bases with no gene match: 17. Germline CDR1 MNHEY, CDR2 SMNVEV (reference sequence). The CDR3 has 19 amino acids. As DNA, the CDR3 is TGTGCCAGCAGTTTAAGGTGGACAGGAACCCAACTACCAAACACTGAAGCTTTCTTT. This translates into CASSLRWTGTQLPNTEAFF.

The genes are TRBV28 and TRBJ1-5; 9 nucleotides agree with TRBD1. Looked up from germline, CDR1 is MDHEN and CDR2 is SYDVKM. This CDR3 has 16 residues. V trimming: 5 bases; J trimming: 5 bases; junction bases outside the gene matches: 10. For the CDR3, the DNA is TGTGCCAGCAGTCCATACGACAGGGGGGGATATCAGCCCCAGCATTTT. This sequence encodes CASSPYDRGGYQPQHF.

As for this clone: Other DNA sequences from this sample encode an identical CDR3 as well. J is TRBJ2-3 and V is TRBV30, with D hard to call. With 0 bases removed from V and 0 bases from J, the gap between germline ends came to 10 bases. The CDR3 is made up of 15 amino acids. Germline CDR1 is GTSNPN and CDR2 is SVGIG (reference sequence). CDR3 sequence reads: CAWSVRLASTDTQYF. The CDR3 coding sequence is TGTGCCTGGAGTGTACGGCTCGCTAGCACAGATACGCAGTATTTT. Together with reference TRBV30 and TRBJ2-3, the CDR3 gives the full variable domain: SQTIHQWPATLVQPVGSPLSLECTVEGTSNPNLYWYRQAAGRGLQLLFYSVGIGQISSEVPQNLSASRPQDRQFILSSKKLLLSDSGFYLCAWSVRLASTDTQYFGPGTRLTVL.

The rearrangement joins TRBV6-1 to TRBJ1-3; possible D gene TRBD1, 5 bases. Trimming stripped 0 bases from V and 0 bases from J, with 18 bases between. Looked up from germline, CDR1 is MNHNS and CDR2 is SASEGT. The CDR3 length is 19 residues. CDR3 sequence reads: CASSEAGPYNIYSGNTIYF. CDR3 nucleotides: TGTGCCAGCAGTGAAGCGGGACCTTACAACATTTACTCTGGAAACACCATATATTTT.

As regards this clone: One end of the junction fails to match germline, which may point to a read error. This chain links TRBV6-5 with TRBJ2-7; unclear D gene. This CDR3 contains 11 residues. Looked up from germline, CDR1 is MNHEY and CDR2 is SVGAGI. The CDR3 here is CASSYKPEQCF. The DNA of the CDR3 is TGTGCCAGCAGTTACAAACCCGAGCAGTGCTTC.

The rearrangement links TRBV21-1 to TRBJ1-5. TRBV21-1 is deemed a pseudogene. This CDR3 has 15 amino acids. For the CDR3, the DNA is TGTGCCAGCAGCAAAGGAGGGGGGAGCAATCAGCCCCAGCATTTT. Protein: CASSKGGGSNQPQHF.